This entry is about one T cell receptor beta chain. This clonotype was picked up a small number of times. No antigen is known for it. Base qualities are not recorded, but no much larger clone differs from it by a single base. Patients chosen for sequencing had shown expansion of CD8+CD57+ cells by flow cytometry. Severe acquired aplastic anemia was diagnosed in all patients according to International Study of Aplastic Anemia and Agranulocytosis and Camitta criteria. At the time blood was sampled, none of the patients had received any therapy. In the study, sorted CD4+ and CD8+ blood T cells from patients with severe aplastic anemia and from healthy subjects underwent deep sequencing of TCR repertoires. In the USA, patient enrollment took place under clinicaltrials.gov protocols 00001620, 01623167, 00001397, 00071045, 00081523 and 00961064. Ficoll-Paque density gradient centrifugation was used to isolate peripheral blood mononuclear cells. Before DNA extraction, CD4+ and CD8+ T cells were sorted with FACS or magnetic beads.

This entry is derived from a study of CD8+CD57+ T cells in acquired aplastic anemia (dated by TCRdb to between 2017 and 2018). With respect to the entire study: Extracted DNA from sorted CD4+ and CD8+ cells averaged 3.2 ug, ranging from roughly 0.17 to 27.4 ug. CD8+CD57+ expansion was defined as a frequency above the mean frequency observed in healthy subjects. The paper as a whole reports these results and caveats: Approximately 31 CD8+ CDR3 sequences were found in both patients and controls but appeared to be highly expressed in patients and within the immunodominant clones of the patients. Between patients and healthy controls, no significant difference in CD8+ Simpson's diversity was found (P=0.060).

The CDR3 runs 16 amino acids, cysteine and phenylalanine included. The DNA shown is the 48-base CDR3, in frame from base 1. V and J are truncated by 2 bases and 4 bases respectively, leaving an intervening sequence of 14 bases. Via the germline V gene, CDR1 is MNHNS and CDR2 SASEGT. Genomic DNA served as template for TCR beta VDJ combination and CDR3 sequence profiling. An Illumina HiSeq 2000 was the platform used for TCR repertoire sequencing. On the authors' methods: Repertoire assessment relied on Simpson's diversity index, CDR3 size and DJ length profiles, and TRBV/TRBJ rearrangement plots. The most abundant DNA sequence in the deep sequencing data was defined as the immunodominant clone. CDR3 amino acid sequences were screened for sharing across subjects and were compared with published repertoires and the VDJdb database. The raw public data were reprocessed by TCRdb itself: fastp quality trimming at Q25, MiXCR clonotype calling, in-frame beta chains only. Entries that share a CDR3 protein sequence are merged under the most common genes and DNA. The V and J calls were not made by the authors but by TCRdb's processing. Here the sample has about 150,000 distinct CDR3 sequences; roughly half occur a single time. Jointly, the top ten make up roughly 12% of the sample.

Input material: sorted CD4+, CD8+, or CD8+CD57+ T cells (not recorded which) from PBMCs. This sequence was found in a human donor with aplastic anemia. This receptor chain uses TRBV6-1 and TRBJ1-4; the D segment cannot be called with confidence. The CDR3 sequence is CASSELPRPVNEKLFF. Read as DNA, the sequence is TGTGCCAGCAGTGAACTCCCACGGCCGGTTAATGAAAAACTGTTTTTT.